This TCR beta chain was observed in a study of T cells after yellow fever vaccination (dated by TCRdb to the late 2010s). Regarding the research as a whole: The SMART-Seq v4 Ultra Low Input RNA kit was used to prepare libraries from fractions with low cell numbers. Two healthy male donors made up the cohort, one aged 18 to 29 years and the other aged 30 to 40 years. To follow T-cell clones before and after both primary and booster YFV17D yellow fever vaccination, bulk TCR alpha and beta repertoires underwent longitudinal sequencing. Bulk PBMC replicates and cell subsets were isolated from blood drawn at multiple timepoints before and after both primary and secondary immunization. Results and caveats for the whole study, not just this receptor: A small fraction of clonotypes appeared in both the CD4 and CD8 compartments, likely as a result of convergent recombination. The study included only two donors, which limits how far the findings can be generalized. The secondary T-cell response was found to be weaker but faster than the primary response, with a peak reached on day 5 rather than on day 15. Computational filtering was required because FACS-sorted repertoires could contain abundant contaminating clonotypes from the bulk population. After the booster, most of the clones that had expanded following primary vaccination were detected again (roughly 97% of CD4 and more than 85% of CD8), which suggests that memory was broadly maintained.

Worth noting for this clonotype: Its antigen is currently not known. Nothing much larger sits one base from this clone, and base qualities are not available.

Synthesis of TCR cDNA relied on 5'RACE template switching, a step that introduced a universal primer site along with unique molecular identifiers. cDNA synthesis was primed from both the TCR alpha and TCR beta constant segments. Library amplification used two PCR steps, and the second PCR step added sample barcodes and sequencing adapters. Sequencing of the libraries was done on either Illumina HiSeq 2500 (2x100 bp) or NovaSeq (2x150 bp). On the study's bioinformatics: MIGEC was used to demultiplex reads and collapse the reads into UMI consensus sequences, and MiXCR was used for V(D)J alignment. Vaccine-responding clonotypes were defined with edgeR using replicate PBMC samples, requiring FDR below 0.01 and a log2 fold change above 5 up to day 15. CD4 or CD8 identity was assigned to each bulk clonotype according to whether the clonotype was present at higher abundance in the sequenced CD4 repertoire or the sequenced CD8 repertoire. Using fastp at Q25 and MiXCR, TCRdb reprocessed the public reads and kept productive beta chains. CDR3 protein sequences are deduplicated, and each keeps its most common genes and DNA. The V and J calls follow TCRdb's processing rather than the paper's. The sample records 620,000 or so distinct CDR3 sequences, roughly 12% of which are singletons. 15% of the sample belongs to the ten largest clones.

The sample's treatment or condition, from its label and the paper: live attenuated yellow fever vaccine strain. Two biological replicates of bulk PBMCs were collected at each blood-draw timepoint. A standard Ficoll-Paque protocol was used to isolate PBMCs from peripheral blood. TriZol was used to extract RNA from bulk PBMCs, CD4 and CD8 fractions, and dextramer-positive and dextramer-negative fractions. From the cysteine through the phenylalanine, the CDR3 covers 17 amino acids. Just CDR3 DNA is preserved here, 51 bases in frame from base 1. Germline trimming: 2 bases from V, 4 bases from J; junction bases outside gene matches: 10. Taken from the germline V gene (reference sequence), the CDR1 and CDR2 loops are SGHNT and YYREEE.

The sample here was PBMCs, taken on the day of the yellow fever booster vaccination. Recombination joined TRBV5-4 with TRBJ2-4, and 9 junction bases match TRBD1. This clonotype originated in a man aged 25-45 years who received the YFV17D yellow fever vaccine. Read as DNA, the sequence is TGTGCCAGCAGCTTTGTAGTCGGGACAGGGATAAAAAACATTCAGTACTTC. Translated, this gives CASSFVVGTGIKNIQYF. The reference TRBV5-4 and TRBJ2-4 proteins fill in what lies around the CDR3, so the full variable domain reads ETGVTQSPTHLIKTRGQQVTLRCSSQSGHNTVSWYQQALGQGPQFIFQYYREEENGRGNFPPRFSGLQFPNYSSELNVNALELDDSALYLCASSFVVGTGIKNIQYFGAGTRLSVL.